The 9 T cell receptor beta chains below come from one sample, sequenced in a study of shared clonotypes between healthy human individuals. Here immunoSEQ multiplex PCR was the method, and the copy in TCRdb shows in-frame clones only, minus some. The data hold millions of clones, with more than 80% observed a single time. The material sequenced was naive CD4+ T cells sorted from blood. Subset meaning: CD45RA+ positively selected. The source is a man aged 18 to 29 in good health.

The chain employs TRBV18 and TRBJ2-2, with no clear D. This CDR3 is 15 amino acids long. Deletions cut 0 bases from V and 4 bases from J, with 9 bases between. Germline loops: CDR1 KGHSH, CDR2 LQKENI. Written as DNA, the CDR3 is TGTGCCAGCTCACCACCGAACCCCAGCACCGGGGAGCTGTTTTTT. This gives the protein CASSPPNPSTGELFF.

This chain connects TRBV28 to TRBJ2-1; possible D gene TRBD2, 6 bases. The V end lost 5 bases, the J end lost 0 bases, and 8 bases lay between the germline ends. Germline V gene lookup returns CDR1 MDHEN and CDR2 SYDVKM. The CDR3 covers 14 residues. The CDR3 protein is CASSPGVSYNEQFF. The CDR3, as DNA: TGTGCCAGCAGTCCGGGAGTCTCCTACAATGAGCAGTTCTTC.

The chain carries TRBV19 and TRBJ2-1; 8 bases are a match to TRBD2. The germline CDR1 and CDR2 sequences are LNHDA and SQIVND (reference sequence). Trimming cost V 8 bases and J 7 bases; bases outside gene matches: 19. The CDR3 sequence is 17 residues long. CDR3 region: CASSTLGAGLGGNEQFF. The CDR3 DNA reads TGTGCCAGTTCAACTTTGGGAGCGGGACTAGGGGGGAATGAGCAGTTCTTC.

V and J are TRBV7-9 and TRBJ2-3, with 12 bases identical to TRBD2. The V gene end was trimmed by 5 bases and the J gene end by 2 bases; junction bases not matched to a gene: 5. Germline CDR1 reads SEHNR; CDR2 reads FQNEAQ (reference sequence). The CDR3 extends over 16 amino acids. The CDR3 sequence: CASSIGTSGLTDTQYF. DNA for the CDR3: TGTGCCAGCAGCATAGGGACTAGCGGGCTCACAGATACGCAGTATTTT. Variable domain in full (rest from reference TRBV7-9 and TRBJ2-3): DTGVSQNPRHKITKRGQNVTFRCDPISEHNRLYWYRQTLGQGPEFLTYFQNEAQLEKSRLLSDRFSAERPKGSFSTLEIQRTEQGDSAMYLCASSIGTSGLTDTQYFGPGTRLTVL.

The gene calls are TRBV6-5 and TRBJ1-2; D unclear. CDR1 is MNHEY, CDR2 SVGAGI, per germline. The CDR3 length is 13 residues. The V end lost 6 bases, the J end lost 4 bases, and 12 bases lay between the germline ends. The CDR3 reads CASRYNEGYGYTF. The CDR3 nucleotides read TGTGCCAGCAGATATAATGAGGGCTATGGCTACACCTTC.

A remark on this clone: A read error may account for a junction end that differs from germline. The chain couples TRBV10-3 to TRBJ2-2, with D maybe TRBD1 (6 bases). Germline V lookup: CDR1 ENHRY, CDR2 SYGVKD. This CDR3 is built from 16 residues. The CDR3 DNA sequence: TGTGCCATCAGTCAGGGGCCGTTCGCGAACACCGGGGAACTGTTTTTT. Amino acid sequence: CAISQGPFANTGELFF.

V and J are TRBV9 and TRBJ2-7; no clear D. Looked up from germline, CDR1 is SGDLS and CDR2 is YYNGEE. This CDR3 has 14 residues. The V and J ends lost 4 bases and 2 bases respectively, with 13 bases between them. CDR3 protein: CASSLRQGPYEQYF. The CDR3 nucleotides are TGTGCCAGCAGCCTCCGACAAGGGCCCTACGAGCAGTACTTC.

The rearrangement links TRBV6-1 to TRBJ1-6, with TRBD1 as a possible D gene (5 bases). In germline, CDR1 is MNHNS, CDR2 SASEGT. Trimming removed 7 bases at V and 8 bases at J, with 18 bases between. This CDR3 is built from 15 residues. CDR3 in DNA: TGTGCCAGCAACCCCCCAGGGATAAGGGATTCACCCCTCCACTTT. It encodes CASNPPGIRDSPLHF.

CDR3 coding DNA: TGTGCTAGTGGTTTCTCAATTAGCGGGGAGCAGTTCTTC. It encodes CASGFSISGEQFF. The rearrangement links TRBV12-5 to TRBJ2-1; 7 bases are a match to TRBD2. The germline V gene encodes CDR1 LGHNT and CDR2 FRNRAP. The CDR3 runs 13 residues. Trimming at V came to 3 bases and at J to 10 bases, leaving 6 bases not matched to a gene. The entire variable domain, with the rest obtained from reference TRBV12-5 and TRBJ2-1, is as follows: DARVTQTPRHKVTEMGQEVTMRCQPILGHNTVFWYRQTMMQGLELLAYFRNRAPLDDSGMPKDRFSAEMPDATLATLKIQPSEPRDSAVYFCASGFSISGEQFFGPGTRLTVL.